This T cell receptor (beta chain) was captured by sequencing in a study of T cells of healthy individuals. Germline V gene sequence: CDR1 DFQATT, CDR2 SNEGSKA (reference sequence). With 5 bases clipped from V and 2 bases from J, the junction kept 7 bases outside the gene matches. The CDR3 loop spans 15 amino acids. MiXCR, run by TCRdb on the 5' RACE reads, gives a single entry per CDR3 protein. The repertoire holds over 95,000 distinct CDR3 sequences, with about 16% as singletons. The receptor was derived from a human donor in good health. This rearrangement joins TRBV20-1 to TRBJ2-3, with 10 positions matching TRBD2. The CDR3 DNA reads TGCAGTGCTCCGACTAGCGGGCAACTCACAGATACGCAGTATTTT. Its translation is CSAPTSGQLTDTQYF.